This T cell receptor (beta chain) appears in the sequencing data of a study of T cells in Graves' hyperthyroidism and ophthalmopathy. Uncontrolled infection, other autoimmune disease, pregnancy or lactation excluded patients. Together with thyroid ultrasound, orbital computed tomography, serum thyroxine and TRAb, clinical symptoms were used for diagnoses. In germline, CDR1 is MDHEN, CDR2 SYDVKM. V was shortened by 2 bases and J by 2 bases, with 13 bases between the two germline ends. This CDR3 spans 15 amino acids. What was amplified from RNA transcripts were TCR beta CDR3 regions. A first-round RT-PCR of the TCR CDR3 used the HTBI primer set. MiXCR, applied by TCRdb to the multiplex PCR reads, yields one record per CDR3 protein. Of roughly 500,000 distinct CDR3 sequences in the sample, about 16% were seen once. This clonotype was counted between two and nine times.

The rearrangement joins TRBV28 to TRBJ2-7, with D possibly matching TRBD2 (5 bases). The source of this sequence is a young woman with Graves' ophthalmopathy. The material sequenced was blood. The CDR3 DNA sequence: TGTGCCAGCAGTTTAAAGCCAGCGGCCCCCTACGAGCAGTACTTC. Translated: CASSLKPAAPYEQYF.